Listed here is a single T cell receptor beta chain. These data come from a study of T cells of healthy individuals. One entry per CDR3 protein results from TCRdb running MiXCR on the 5' RACE reads. Of 63,000 or so distinct CDR3 sequences listed, roughly 15% are singletons. CDR3 length: 17 residues. Germline V gene lookup returns CDR1 LGHNA and CDR2 YNFKEQ. Losses at the gene ends were 4 bases for V and 4 bases for J; bases not matched to a gene: 14. This clonotype was obtained from a human donor in good health. The chain combines TRBV4-2 with TRBJ2-3; 7 bases map to TRBD2. The CDR3 spells CASSLQAGTPEADTQYF. In nucleotides, the CDR3 is TGTGCCAGCAGCCTCCAAGCGGGGACCCCCGAGGCAGATACGCAGTATTTT.